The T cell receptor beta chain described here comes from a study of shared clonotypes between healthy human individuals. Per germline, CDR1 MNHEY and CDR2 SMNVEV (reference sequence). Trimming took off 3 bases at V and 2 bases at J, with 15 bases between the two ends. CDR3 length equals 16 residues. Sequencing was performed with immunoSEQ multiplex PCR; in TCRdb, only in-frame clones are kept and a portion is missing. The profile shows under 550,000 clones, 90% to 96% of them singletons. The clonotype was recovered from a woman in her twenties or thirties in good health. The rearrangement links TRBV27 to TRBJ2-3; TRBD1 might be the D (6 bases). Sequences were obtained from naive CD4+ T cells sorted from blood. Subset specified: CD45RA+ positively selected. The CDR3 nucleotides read TGTGCCAGCAGTTTCCGATCCGGGACACTCACAGATACGCAGTATTTT. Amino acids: CASSFRSGTLTDTQYF.